This T cell receptor beta chain came from a study of blood T cells in healthy people across ages (dated by TCRdb to between 2014 and 2017). For context, the study as a whole: In model experiments, roughly one uniquely barcoded TCR beta cDNA molecule per two T cells was captured by template switching. Using the same blood draw, the study looked at two additional independent replicas of 1 million unique cDNA reads for two donors, one aged 18 to 29 and the other aged 80 or older. Age-related changes in TCR beta repertoire diversity were measured in the study by deep sequencing normalized with unique cDNA molecular identifiers. The donors were split into four age groups: young (average around 15 years), middle-aged (about 40), aged (approximately 60) and long-lived (approximately 80). To avoid experimental bias, donors of different ages were randomly spread across the sequencing lanes. Results the study describes overall, beyond this receptor: As age increased, observed TCR beta diversity per million T cells dropped in a roughly linear way, and a significant reduction was already evident by age 40. Because the CMV infection status of the donors was unknown, age-related changes in expanded clonotypes may potentially have been confounded. The percentage of naive T cells measured by flow cytometry correlated strongly with observed TCR beta diversity. Because profiling used bulk unsorted PBMCs, naive and antigen-experienced compartments could not be compared conclusively. Estimates of total diversity based on one million sequenced T cells were regarded as lower bounds and as underestimates. Compared with the aged group, more naive CD4+ T cells, fewer expanded clones and increased TCR diversity were shown by the long-lived group, suggesting age selection.

There are 15 amino acids in the CDR3, from cysteine to phenylalanine inclusive. The CDR3 DNA has 45 bases and is translated from base 1. The germline V gene encodes CDR1 DFQATT and CDR2 SNEGSKA (reference sequence). The germline ends are 19 bases apart after V is trimmed by 4 bases and J by 6 bases. The 39 donors, aged roughly 6 to 90 years, were systemically healthy Caucasian individuals from Russia. Around 10 milliliters of peripheral blood were collected from each donor into EDTA-treated Vacutainer tubes. Ficoll-Paque density-gradient centrifugation was used to isolate PBMCs, with at least 6 million per sample. Trizol reagent was used to extract total RNA from PBMCs, with at least 5 micrograms per sample. For every donor, an aliquot of PBMCs went through flow cytometry to measure the percentages of naive CD45RAhigh/CD27high T cells. This clonotype was recorded a few times. What antigen it recognizes has not been identified. Base qualities were left out, and no much larger clone turns up one base away.

The library relied on 5' RACE. Sequencer: Illumina HiSeq 2500. A second PCR of about 7 to 12 cycles was run with a J-beta primer mix and a sample-barcoded 5' primer. A unique molecular identifier was introduced onto each TCR beta cDNA molecule by a template-switch 5' adaptor carrying 12 random nucleotides. Each sample yielded at least 3 million CDR3-containing paired-end reads. The Mint cDNA synthesis kit, primed by a TRBC-specific oligonucleotide, was used to synthesize first-strand cDNA from all RNA. All cDNA was treated with uracil-DNA glycosylase and then went through a first 18-cycle PCR with the universal primers M1SS and BC2_uni_R. The study's processing was this. For normalization, 1 million high-quality reads were randomly selected from each sample, with every read carrying a distinct molecular identifier. Reads sharing molecular identifiers were discarded rather than binned into consensus sequences. MiTCR, set to a Q25 quality threshold and the strictest error-elimination algorithm, was used for CDR3 identification, clonotype clustering and error correction. A nonparametric unseen species model with Euler transformation was used to estimate lower-bound total TCR beta diversity. TCRdb reprocessing: public reads trimmed at Q25 with fastp, clones called with MiXCR, in-frame beta chains kept. One record per CDR3 amino acid sequence lists the most common genes and DNA. TCRdb's processing, not the authors', yielded these V and J calls. The sample includes more than 700,000 distinct CDR3 sequences, with 35% to 50% observed a single time. Of the sample, around a sixth falls within the top ten clones.

The chain is made from TRBV20-1 and TRBJ2-1; the D segment could be TRBD2, given 7 matching bases. The receptor was derived from an older man in good health. The sequencing sample was made of blood. The CDR3 here reads CSATPGRGLVNEQFF. The DNA sequence reads TGCAGTGCTACCCCTGGGAGGGGGTTGGTCAATGAGCAGTTCTTC.